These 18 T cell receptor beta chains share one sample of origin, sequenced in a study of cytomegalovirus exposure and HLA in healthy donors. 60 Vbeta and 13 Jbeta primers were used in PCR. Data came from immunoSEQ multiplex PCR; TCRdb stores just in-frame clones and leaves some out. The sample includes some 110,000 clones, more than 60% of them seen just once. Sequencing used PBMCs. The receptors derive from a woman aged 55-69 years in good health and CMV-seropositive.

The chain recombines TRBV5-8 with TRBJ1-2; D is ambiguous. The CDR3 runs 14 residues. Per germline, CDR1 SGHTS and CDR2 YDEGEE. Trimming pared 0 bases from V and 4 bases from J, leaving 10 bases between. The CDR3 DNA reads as TGTGCCAGCAGCTTGGTCCACTCCTCCTATGGCTACACCTTC. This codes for CASSLVHSSYGYTF.

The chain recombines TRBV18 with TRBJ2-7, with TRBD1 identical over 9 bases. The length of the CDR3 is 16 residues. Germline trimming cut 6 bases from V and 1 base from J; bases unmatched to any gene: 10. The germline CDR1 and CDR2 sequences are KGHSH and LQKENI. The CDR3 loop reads CASSRGTGRRSYEQYF. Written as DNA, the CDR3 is TGTGCCAGCTCGCGCGGGACAGGGAGACGGTCCTACGAGCAGTACTTC.

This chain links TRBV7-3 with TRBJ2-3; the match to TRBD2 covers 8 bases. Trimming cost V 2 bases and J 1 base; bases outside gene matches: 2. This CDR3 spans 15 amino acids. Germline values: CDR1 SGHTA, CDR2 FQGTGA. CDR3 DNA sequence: TGTGCCAGCAGCTTAGCACTAGCGGGCACAGATACGCAGTATTTT. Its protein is CASSLALAGTDTQYF.

CDR3 amino acids: CASSSETSGSPGELFF. CDR3 coding DNA: TGTGCCAGCAGCTCCGAGACTAGCGGGAGTCCCGGGGAGCTGTTTTTT. The chain carries TRBV5-4 and TRBJ2-2, with 12 positions matching TRBD2. The CDR3 runs to 16 residues. Germline CDR1 is SGHNT and CDR2 is YYREEE (reference sequence). V was clipped by 3 bases and J by 6 bases; unmatched bases: 6.

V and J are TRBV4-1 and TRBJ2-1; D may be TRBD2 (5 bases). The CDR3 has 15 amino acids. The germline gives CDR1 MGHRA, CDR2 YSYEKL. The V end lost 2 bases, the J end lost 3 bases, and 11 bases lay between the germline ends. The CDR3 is CASSQNLADYNEQFF. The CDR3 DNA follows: TGCGCCAGCAGCCAAAATCTAGCAGACTACAATGAGCAGTTCTTC.

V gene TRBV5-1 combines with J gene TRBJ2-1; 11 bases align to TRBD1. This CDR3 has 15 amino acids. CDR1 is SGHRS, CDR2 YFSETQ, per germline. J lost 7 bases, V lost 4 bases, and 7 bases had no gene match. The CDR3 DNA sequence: TGCGCCAGCAGCAACGGACAGGGGGCGGCAAATGAGCAGTTCTTC. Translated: CASSNGQGAANEQFF.

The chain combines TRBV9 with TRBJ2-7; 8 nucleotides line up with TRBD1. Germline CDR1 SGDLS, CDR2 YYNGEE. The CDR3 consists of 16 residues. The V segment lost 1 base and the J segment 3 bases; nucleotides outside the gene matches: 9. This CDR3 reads CASSVNAGGQVYEQYF. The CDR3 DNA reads TGTGCCAGCAGCGTAAATGCAGGGGGCCAGGTCTACGAGCAGTACTTC. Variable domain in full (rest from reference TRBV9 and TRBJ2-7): DSGVTQTPKHLITATGQRVTLRCSPRSGDLSVYWYQQSLDQGLQFLIQYYNGEERAKGNILERFSAQQFPDLHSELNLSSLELGDSALYFCASSVNAGGQVYEQYFGPGTRLTVT.

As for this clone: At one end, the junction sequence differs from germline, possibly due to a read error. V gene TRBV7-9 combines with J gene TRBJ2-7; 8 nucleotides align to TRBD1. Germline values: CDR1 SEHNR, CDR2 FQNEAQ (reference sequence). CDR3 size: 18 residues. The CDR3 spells CSSSLGTGQGPSSYEQYF. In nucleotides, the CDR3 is TGTTCCAGCAGCCTTGGGACAGGTCAAGGACCCAGCTCCTACGAGCAGTACTTC.

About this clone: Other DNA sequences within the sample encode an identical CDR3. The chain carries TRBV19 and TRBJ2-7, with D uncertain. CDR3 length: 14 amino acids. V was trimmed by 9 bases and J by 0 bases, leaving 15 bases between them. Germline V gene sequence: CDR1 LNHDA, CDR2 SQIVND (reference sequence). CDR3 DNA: TGTGCCAGCACCTCCACCTCGGGCTCCTACGAGCAGTACTTC. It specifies CASTSTSGSYEQYF.

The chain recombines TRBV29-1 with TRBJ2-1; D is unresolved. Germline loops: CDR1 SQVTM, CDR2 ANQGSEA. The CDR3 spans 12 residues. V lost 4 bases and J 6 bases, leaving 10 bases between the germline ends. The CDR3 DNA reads TGCAGCGTTGGGGCCGTCGCCAATGAGCAGTTCTTC. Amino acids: CSVGAVANEQFF.

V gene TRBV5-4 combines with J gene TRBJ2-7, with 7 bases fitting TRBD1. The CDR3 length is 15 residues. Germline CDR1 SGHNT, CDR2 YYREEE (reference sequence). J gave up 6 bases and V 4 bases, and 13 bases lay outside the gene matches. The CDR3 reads CASSAPGQPFGEQYF. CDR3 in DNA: TGTGCCAGCAGCGCGCCGGGACAGCCCTTCGGCGAGCAGTACTTC.

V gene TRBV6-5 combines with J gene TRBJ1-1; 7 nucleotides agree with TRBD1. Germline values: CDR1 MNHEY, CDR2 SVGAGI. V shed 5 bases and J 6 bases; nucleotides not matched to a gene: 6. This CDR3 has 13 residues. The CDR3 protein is CASSRDRVAEAFF. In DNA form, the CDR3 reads TGTGCCAGCAGTCGTGACAGGGTTGCTGAAGCTTTCTTT.

CDR3 in DNA: TGCGCCAGCAGCTTGGTGGCAGCGACTGAGCAGTTCTTC. Protein sequence: CASSLVAATEQFF. This rearrangement joins TRBV5-1 to TRBJ2-1; D unclear. This CDR3 spans 13 amino acids. The germline V gene has CDR1 SGHRS and CDR2 YFSETQ. The V end lost 0 bases, the J end lost 9 bases, and 10 bases lay between the germline ends.

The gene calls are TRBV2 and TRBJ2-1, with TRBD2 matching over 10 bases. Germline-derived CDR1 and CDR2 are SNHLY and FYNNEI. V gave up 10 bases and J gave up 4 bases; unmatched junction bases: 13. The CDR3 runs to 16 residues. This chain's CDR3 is CATLRTSGINYNEQFF. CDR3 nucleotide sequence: TGTGCCACTCTGCGTACTAGCGGGATCAATTACAATGAGCAGTTCTTC.

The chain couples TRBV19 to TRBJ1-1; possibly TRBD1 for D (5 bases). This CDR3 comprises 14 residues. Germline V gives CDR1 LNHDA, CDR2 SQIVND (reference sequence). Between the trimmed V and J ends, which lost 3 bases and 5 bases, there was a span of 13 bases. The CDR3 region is CASSIQYRGTEAFF. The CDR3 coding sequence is TGTGCCAGTAGTATTCAGTACCGGGGGACTGAAGCTTTCTTT.

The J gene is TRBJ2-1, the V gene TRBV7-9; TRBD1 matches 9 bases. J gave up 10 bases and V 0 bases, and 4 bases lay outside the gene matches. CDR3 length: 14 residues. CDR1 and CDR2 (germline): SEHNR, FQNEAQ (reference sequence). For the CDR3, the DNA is TGTGCCAGCAGCTTAGCGGGAGGGACAGGGGAGCAGTTCTTC. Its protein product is CASSLAGGTGEQFF. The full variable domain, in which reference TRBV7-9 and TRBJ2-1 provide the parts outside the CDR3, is DTGVSQNPRHKITKRGQNVTFRCDPISEHNRLYWYRQTLGQGPEFLTYFQNEAQLEKSRLLSDRFSAERPKGSFSTLEIQRTEQGDSAMYLCASSLAGGTGEQFFGPGTRLTVL.

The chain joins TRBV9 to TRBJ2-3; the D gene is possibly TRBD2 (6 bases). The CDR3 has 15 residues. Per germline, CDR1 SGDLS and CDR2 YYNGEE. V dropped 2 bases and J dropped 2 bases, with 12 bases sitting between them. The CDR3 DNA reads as TGTGCCAGCAGCGTGTCGGGAGTCGACACAGATACGCAGTATTTT. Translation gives CASSVSGVDTDTQYF.

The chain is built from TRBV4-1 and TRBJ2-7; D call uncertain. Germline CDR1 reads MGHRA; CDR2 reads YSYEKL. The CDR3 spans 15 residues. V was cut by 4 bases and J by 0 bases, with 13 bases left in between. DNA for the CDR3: TGCGCCAGCAGCCCCCACGAGAGGCCCTCCTACGAGCAGTACTTC. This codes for CASSPHERPSYEQYF.